This T cell receptor (beta chain) was identified in a study of CXCR3-negative and CXCR3-positive naive CD8 T cells (dated by TCRdb to the late 2010s). Study-wide context: In total, 110 million to 150 million TRB reads were obtained, corresponding to roughly 1.5 +/- 0.3 million reads per library. Data from about ten donors, pooled across two independent experiments, went into the diversity and physicochemical repertoire analyses. The TRBV-TRBJ cluster analysis covered naive subsets from about five donors and memory cells from 3 donors. The paper as a whole reports these results and caveats: Because CXCR3 expression was partially decreased after cryopreservation, freshly isolated PBMCs were used for most assays. Surface CD5, linked to self-reactivity in mice, was comparable between naive subsets; TCR interaction strength was therefore also inferred from TRB CDR3 physicochemical properties. Naive CXCR3-negative and CXCR3-positive cells from the same donor showed similar TRBV-TRBJ usage, whereas memory cells showed distinct patterns. Both naive subsets had comparably high repertoire diversity, while memory CD8+ T cells had much lower repertoire diversity.

For every CD8+ T cell subset, approximately 330,000 cells were flow-sorted straight into RLT lysis buffer, and each subset was sorted in triplicate. Peripheral blood mononuclear cells were isolated from buffy coats by standard density gradient centrifugation. Total RNA was extracted from sorted cells using an RNeasy Mini Kit. Sequencing used a NextSeq 550. The Human TCR Profiling Kit (MiLaboratory) was used to prepare UMI-labeled 5' RACE TRB cDNA libraries. cDNA synthesis used the entire amount of extracted RNA, and PCR amplification then used the entire amount of cDNA produced. The libraries were made side by side, with each library going through the same number of PCR cycles. The study's processing was this. About 50,000 +/- 10,000 unique UMI-labeled TRB cDNA molecules per library were extracted with MIGEC and MiXCR, with at least two reads per UMI required. On average, each library contained approximately 40,000 +/- 10,000 functional in-frame TRB CDR3 nucleotide clonotypes without stop codons. After each sample was downsampled to 5000 UMI-labeled TRB molecules, VDJtools was used to calculate diversity metrics such as normalized Shannon-Wiener and Chao1. VDJtools was used to calculate clonotype-size-weighted physicochemical properties of the central five CDR3 residues, namely interaction energy, strength, volume and Kidera factor 4. Reprocessed by TCRdb, the reads give a single entry per CDR3 protein sequence, without DNA. V and J calls and clone size were set by TCRdb, not the authors. This sample's table carries 45,000 to 65,000 distinct CDR3 sequences. The ten largest clones take up 20% to 25% of the sample.

The germline V gene sets CDR1 to SGHTA and CDR2 to FQGNSA. The CDR3, cysteine through phenylalanine, is 18 amino acids long. No nucleotide data were recorded. Details on this clonotype: Its binding antigen is unknown.

The clonotype was recovered from a human donor in good health. Some clones in this sample may be carry-over from other donors' samples. Sequencing was performed on memory CD8+ T cells from blood. In light of the paper, this sample's cell subset or site label describes: conventional CD8+ memory T cells (TMEM), sorted as controls. The chain joins TRBV7-2 to TRBJ2-7; the D call of TRBD2 rests on TCRdb alone, since no DNA is present to check it. Here the CDR3 is given as CASSPTSGGRYLRDEQYF.